This T cell receptor beta chain comes out of a study of Graves' ophthalmopathy and Graves' hyperthyroidism (dated by TCRdb to the late 2010s). With regard to the full study: Peripheral blood samples were taken at the time of initial diagnosis, before any treatment was given. In total, approximately 130 blood samples were TCR-sequenced: approximately 42 ophthalmopathy, roughly 77 hyperthyroidism and about 17 hyperthyroidism-to-ophthalmopathy patients. To tell Graves' ophthalmopathy apart from Graves' hyperthyroidism, and to predict which patients would progress to ophthalmopathy, the study relied on TCR beta repertoire signatures. Once sampling was done, hyperthyroidism patients were given methimazole at a starting dose of 30 mg daily, while ophthalmopathy patients were given high-dose intravenous methylprednisolone. For training and testing, the roughly 93 patients in the discovery cohort were randomly divided in a 7:3 ratio. In more than five hyperthyroidism patients, the T-cell repertoires found in thyroid tissue were compared with those found in blood. An independent validation cohort was composed of approximately 19 hyperthyroidism patients and around 15 patients who later progressed from hyperthyroidism to ophthalmopathy. To explore V-J signatures that separate ophthalmopathy from hyperthyroidism, a discovery set of more than 95 patients was enrolled, consisting of 43 with ophthalmopathy and roughly 60 with stable hyperthyroidism.

The investigation overall reported the following: In validation, the model predicted ophthalmopathy progression with about 70% sensitivity and roughly 72% specificity; fewer than 15 predicted patients were CT-confirmed with GO in a median of 6.5 months. Most expanded thyroid clonotypes with frequency above 0.001 were also detected in blood, suggesting blood repertoires may reflect the thyroid immune response. No statistical method was used to predetermine the sample size, and group allocation was not hidden from the investigators. Ophthalmopathy was separated from stable hyperthyroidism by the 13-signature model with roughly 87% sensitivity and 81% to 84% specificity in cross-validation and with 80%/75% in the test set.

This clonotype was found many times. Its antigen remains undetermined. No quality values exist for individual bases; no much larger clone is one base distant. The ophthalmopathy patients had moderately to severely active disease, with a Clinical Activity Score of 3 or higher, a NOSPECS grade of 4 or higher, and a disease duration of less than 3 months. Patients were excluded if they had other autoimmune diseases, uncontrolled infections, pregnancy or lactation. Clinical symptoms, serum thyroxine, TRAb, thyroid ultrasound and orbital computed tomography formed the basis of the diagnosis. PBMCs were isolated from 10 ml of fresh peripheral blood by Ficoll-Paque density gradient centrifugation. Total RNA was extracted with Trizol reagent and quality-checked on an Agilent 2100 Bioanalyzer. For repertoire sequencing, TCR beta CDR3 regions were amplified from RNA transcripts. A first-round RT-PCR used HTBI primers with the Qiagen OneStep RT-PCR kit, followed by a second-round multiplex PCR, size selection and purification. Sequencing of the libraries was carried out on an Illumina HiSeq2000 in paired-end mode with 100 bp reads. Per the authors' processing: Reads were processed with SOAPnuke, discarding reads with adapters, uncalled bases, mean Phred below 15, or no exact constant-primer or identifier match. COPE v1.2.5 was used to merge high-quality paired reads. Each unique nucleotide sequence was defined as a clonotype, and clonotypes were aligned to IMGT TRB V, D and J references with MiTCR v1.1. The analysis was limited to V-J combinations with a frequency above 0.0001, which together covered 99% to 99.2% of the repertoires. For each V-J combination, a TCR clonal expansion and chaos score was defined as F50 clonal expansion divided by the chaos observed in the TCRdist matrix. Welch's t-statistics and random forest were used to reduce the features to 10 to 15 V-J combinations, which were then used as input to a naive Bayes classifier. The similarity between thyroid and blood repertoires was quantified using the Morisita-Horn index. The raw public data were reprocessed by TCRdb itself: fastp quality trimming at Q25, MiXCR clonotype calling, in-frame beta chains only. When rows share a CDR3 protein, they turn into one entry using the most common DNA and genes. These V and J calls rely on TCRdb rather than the paper's analysis. Present in this sample are 150,000 or so distinct CDR3 sequences, 30% to 45% of which were seen just once. The leading ten clones occupy under 7% of the sample.

This TCR came from a woman aged 40 to 50 with Graves' ophthalmopathy. Donor details come from another sample of the same person, matched by shared clones. The sequenced sample was peripheral blood.

For the CDR3, the sequence is CASSYQTRRETQYF. The sequence in DNA is TGTGCCAGCAGCTATCAGACTAGGCGGGAGACCCAGTACTTC. The chain is encoded by TRBV5-8 joined to TRBJ2-5; D gene: possibly TRBD2, on 6 matching bases. From the cysteine up to the phenylalanine, the CDR3 has a length of 14 residues. Only CDR3 DNA is held: 42 bases, read in frame from base 1. The V and J ends are trimmed by 3 bases and 5 bases, leaving 14 bases between them. In the germline V gene, CDR1 corresponds to SGHTS and CDR2 to YDEGEE. The CDR3 plus the reference TRBV5-8 and TRBJ2-5 genes for the other parts give the full variable domain: EAGVTQSPTHLIKTRGQQATLRCSPISGHTSVYWYQQALGLGLQFLLWYDEGEERNRGNFPPRFSGRQFPNYSSELNVNALELEDSALYLCASSYQTRRETQYFGPGTRLLVL.